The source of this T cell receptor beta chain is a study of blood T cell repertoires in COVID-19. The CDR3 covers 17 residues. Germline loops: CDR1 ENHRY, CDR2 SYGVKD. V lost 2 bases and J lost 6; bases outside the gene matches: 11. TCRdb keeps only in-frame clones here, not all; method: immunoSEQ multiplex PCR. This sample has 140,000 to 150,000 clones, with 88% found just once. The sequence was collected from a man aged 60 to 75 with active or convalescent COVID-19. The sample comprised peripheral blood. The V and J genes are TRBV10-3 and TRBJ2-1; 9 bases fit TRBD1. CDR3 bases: TGTGCCATCAGTGAGACTTTAACCGGGACAGGGCGCAATGAGCAGTTCTTC. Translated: CAISETLTGTGRNEQFF.